The sequence of this TCR beta chain was determined in a study of blood T cell repertoires in COVID-19 (dated by TCRdb to about 2020). Regarding the complete study: Samples from collaborators originated in the United States, Italy and Spain and spanned both the acute and convalescent phases of COVID-19. The prospective study material was composed of cDNA or gDNA derived from T cells, B-cell-depleted T cells, or PBMCs. The dataset comprised deeply sampled blood TCRbeta repertoires from subjects exposed to, actively infected with, or recovered from COVID-19. The repertoires were released in a freely available public database intended as a resource for research on the immune response to SARS-CoV-2. The samples were drawn from two sources: the first 160 participants of the ongoing ImmuneRACE study, and about 1,300 subjects contributed by 6 global collaborators. A de-identified subject ID, COVID-19 status, age in years and sex were almost always included in the sample metadata. Where available, HLA class I and class II types were taken from metadata supplied by the sample provider and were not determined by assay-based typing. General conclusions and limits of the study: How much clinical and demographic metadata was included differed by source and by participant, and the metadata was provided uncurated.

A word on this clone: The antigen this receptor binds is unknown. Per-base qualities were not stored, and no clone one base away is much larger.

TCRbeta CDR3 regions were amplified from genomic DNA using the immunoSEQ Assay, a bias-controlled multiplex PCR. From the authors' description of their analysis: Within the assay, amplification of reference gene primers was used to estimate how many nucleated cells each sample contained. Sequence reads were collapsed and filtered to measure the absolute abundance of every unique TCRbeta CDR3 rearrangement. For each sample, productive Simpson clonality was calculated as the square root of Simpson's diversity index over productive rearrangements. The table comes from immuneACCESS by way of TCRdb, which keeps in-frame sequences with V and J called. Part of the clones is missing from these tables; in studies checked, under half for an unresolved V gene and the rest for unknown reasons. V and J calls and clone size are given by that table; D and trimming were obtained from the DNA. The sample table shows over 120,000 clones, and around 82% are seen once. The ten largest make up 5% to 6.5% of the sample.

Based on the germline V gene, the CDR1 and CDR2 sequences are MGHDK and SYGVNS. Counted from cysteine to phenylalanine, this CDR3 has 16 amino acids. Solely the CDR3 DNA is kept, with 48 bases framed from the first base. V has 0 bases trimmed and J has 3 bases trimmed; junction bases matching no gene number 7. Participants in the prospective study were enrolled through a virtual design, were aged roughly 18 to 100 years, and lived in about 25 United States geographic areas. In the prospective study, participants were assigned to cohorts based on the clinical history participants reported in a screening survey and a study questionnaire. ImmuneRACE Cohort 3 recovered participants were defined by two consecutive negative NP/OP PCR tests, healthcare professional clearance, or symptom resolution. In the prospective study, whole blood, serum and a nasopharyngeal or oropharyngeal swab were collected from each participant by mobile phlebotomists. Additional blood draws and questionnaires over a 2-month period could optionally be provided by prospective study participants. Blood samples from the prospective study were shipped frozen or at room temperature prior to DNA extraction.

The sample was PBMCs or T cells enriched from blood (not recorded which). Recombination connected TRBV25-1 to TRBJ2-7; TRBD1 fits 8 bases in the junction. This clonotype originated in a woman aged 45-59 years who had recovered from COVID-19. The CDR3: CASSEYLPTGDYEQYF. The DNA is TGTGCCAGCAGTGAATATCTCCCGACAGGGGACTACGAGCAGTACTTC.